These T cell receptor beta chains were read from a single sample in a study of blood T cell repertoires in COVID-19. TCRdb keeps only in-frame clones here, not all; method: immunoSEQ multiplex PCR. The sample lists approximately 380,000 clones, 88% occurring once. The sequenced sample consisted of PBMCs or T cells enriched from blood (not recorded which). These receptor sequences come from a woman aged 18-29 years who had recovered from COVID-19. CDR3s include the opening cysteine and the closing phenylalanine or tryptophan. D genes are given only for firm matches. Clone size, where shown, is once, few, many, or a class for clones that have expanded.

TRBV6-5	TRBJ1-2	TRBD1	-	TGTGCCAGCCGATGTGGACAGGAGGCTTGTGGCTACACCTTC	CASRCGQEACGYTF
TRBV9	TRBJ1-1	TRBD1	-	TGTGCCAGCAGCGTCCACCCAGGGGGACCAAATAGAGGGAACACTGAAGCTTTCTTT	CASSVHPGGPNRGNTEAFF
TRBV5-1	TRBJ1-1	-	-	TGCGCCAGCAGTCGAAAAGGGGACTGGAACACTGAAGCTTTCTTT	CASSRKGDWNTEAFF
TRBV9	TRBJ2-1	TRBD1	-	TGTGCCAGCAGCGAGACCCCCGGGACAGGGTCGGTCTTC	CASSETPGTGSVF
TRBV9	TRBJ2-3	-	once	TGTGCCAGCAGCGTTTTCCCGGGGGAAACAGATACGCAGTATTTT	CASSVFPGETDTQYF
TRBV3-1/TRBV3-2	TRBJ1-2	-	-	TGTGCCAGCAGCCCTGACAGAGACTATGGCTACACCTTC	CASSPDRDYGYTF
TRBV5-1	TRBJ2-5	TRBD2	-	TGCGCCAGCAGCTTACCGGGACTACCTCCGGAGACCCAGTACTTC	CASSLPGLPPETQYF
TRBV30	TRBJ1-6	-	-	TGTGCCTGGAGTGCATCGGACAGAGGGTATAATTCACCCCTCCACTTT	CAWSASDRGYNSPLHF
TRBV5-1	TRBJ1-2	TRBD1	-	TGCGCCAGCACCAGGGGGAGCTATGGCTACACCTTC	CASTRGSYGYTF
TRBV2	TRBJ2-1	TRBD2	-	TGTGCCAGCAGTCGCCGGGCTACAGCGGGGGTGCACAATGAGCAGTTCTTC	CASSRRATAGVHNEQFF
TRBV20-1	TRBJ1-4	-	-	TGCAGTGCTCTAGACAGCGAAAAACTGTTTTTT	CSALDSEKLFF
TRBV18	TRBJ1-5	-	-	TGTGCCAGCTCACCAACCAGGAGCACACTCCCTCGGGATAGCAATCAGCCCCAGCATTTT	CASSPTRSTLPRDSNQPQHF
TRBV7-9	TRBJ2-2	-	-	TGTGCCAGCAGCCAGGTCCACGGGAACACCGGGGAGCTGTTTTTT	CASSQVHGNTGELFF
TRBV5-6	TRBJ1-2	-	-	TGTGCCAGCAGCGGCGGGTTTTATGGCTACACCTTC	CASSGGFYGYTF
TRBV6-5	TRBJ1-2	-	-	TGTGCCAGCAGGCCAGGGAAGACTGGCTACACCTTC	CASRPGKTGYTF
TRBV19	TRBJ1-1	-	-	TGTGCCAGTAGTCTAAACAGGGAGAACACTGAAGCTTTCTTT	CASSLNRENTEAFF
TRBV6-4	TRBJ2-1	-	-	TGTGCCAGCAGTGACTCGGGCGCGAGCTACAATGAGCAGTTCTTC	CASSDSGASYNEQFF
TRBV5-1	TRBJ1-4	-	-	TGCGCCAGCAGCTTGGGTTGGGGGCGCGAAGAAAAACTGTTTTTT	CASSLGWGREEKLFF
TRBV19	TRBJ2-3	-	-	TGTGCCAGTAGTCCGCGGACAGCCTTCACAGATACGCAGTATTTT	CASSPRTAFTDTQYF
TRBV12-5	TRBJ2-3	TRBD1	-	TGTGCTAGTGGTTTGGGAGGGGGACAGGGGAGCACAGATACGCAGTATTTT	CASGLGGGQGSTDTQYF
TRBV6-5	TRBJ2-1	-	-	TGTGCCAGCAGTAGCCCTCGGGGGTCCTACAATGAGCAGTTCTTC	CASSSPRGSYNEQFF
TRBV20-1	TRBJ1-2	TRBD1	-	TGCAGTGCTTATACAGGGGGTGGCTACACCTTC	CSAYTGGGYTF
TRBV9	TRBJ2-7	-	-	TGTGCCAGCAGCGTAGTAGAGGGAGGCGAGCAGTACTTC	CASSVVEGGEQYF
TRBV4-3	TRBJ1-1	-	-	TGCGCCAGCAGCCAAGATAGAACAGGGATACTATCGAACACTGAAGCTTTCTTT	CASSQDRTGILSNTEAFF
TRBV4-1	TRBJ2-5	-	-	TGCGCCAGCAGCCAAGATGGGCTCACATACGAGACCCAGTACTTC	CASSQDGLTYETQYF
TRBV5-1	TRBJ1-2	TRBD1	-	TGCGCCAGCAGCTACCGGACAGGGGGCGACTATGGCTACACCTTC	CASSYRTGGDYGYTF
TRBV7-9	TRBJ1-1	TRBD1	-	TGTGCCAGCAGCTCGGGACAGGGGACCAACACTGAAGCTTTCTTT	CASSSGQGTNTEAFF
TRBV27	TRBJ1-3	-	-	TGTGCCAGCAGTCTCCCCACCATATATTTT	CASSLPTIYF